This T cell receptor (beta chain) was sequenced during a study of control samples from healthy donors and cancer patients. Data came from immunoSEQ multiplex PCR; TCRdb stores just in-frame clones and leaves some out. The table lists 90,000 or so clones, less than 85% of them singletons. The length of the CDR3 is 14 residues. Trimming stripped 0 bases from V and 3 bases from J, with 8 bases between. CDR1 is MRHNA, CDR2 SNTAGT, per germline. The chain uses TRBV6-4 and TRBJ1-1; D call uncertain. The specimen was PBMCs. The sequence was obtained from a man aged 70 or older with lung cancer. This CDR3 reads CASSDSIRYTEAFF. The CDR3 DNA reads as TGTGCCAGCAGTGACTCAATAAGATACACTGAAGCTTTCTTT.